The 19 T cell receptor beta chains below were found in one sample sequenced in a study of T-cell reconstitution after alpha-beta-depleted transplantation in children (dated by TCRdb to between 2015 and 2016). Libraries were built with PCR. The data were produced on an Illumina HiSeq 2500. Molecular barcoding was employed in the preparation of TCR libraries, with unique molecular identifiers being used to normalize TCRbeta repertoire quantification. TCRdb took the public reads, trimmed them with fastp at Q25, ran MiXCR for clone calling and kept in-frame beta chains. Here each entry gathers all rows of one CDR3 protein and keeps the most common genes and DNA. This sample comprises around 400,000 distinct CDR3 sequences, roughly a tenth of them detected only once. The ten largest make up 4.5% to 7% of the sample. Source: PBMCs from the stem cell graft donor, taken from the stem cell graft. These receptors came from a human donor who donated a stem cell graft to a child with acute myeloid leukemia.

The chain recombines TRBV18 with TRBJ2-7, with 7 bases lining up with TRBD2. The CDR3 spans 13 residues. CDR1 and CDR2 from the germline V gene are KGHSH and LQKENI. With 5 bases clipped from V and 6 bases from J, the junction kept 7 bases outside the gene matches. The CDR3 here is CASSNGEGSEQYV. DNA for the CDR3: TGTGCCAGCTCAAATGGGGAGGGCTCCGAGCAGTACGTC.

This chain connects TRBV12-3 or TRBV12-4 to TRBJ1-1; possible D gene TRBD1, 6 bases. This CDR3 is built from 13 residues. V was cut by 6 bases and J by 5 bases, with 13 bases left in between. CDR3 loop: CASRTGSWTEAFF. CDR3 bases: TGTGCCAGCAGAACAGGGTCATGGACTGAAGCTTTCTTT.

This clonotype was observed a few times. V gene TRBV29-1 combines with J gene TRBJ2-5; a weak D match, TRBD1 (6 bases). There are 13 residues in the CDR3. V lost 6 bases and J 5 bases, leaving 16 bases between the germline ends. The germline V gene has CDR1 SQVTM and CDR2 ANQGSEA. In DNA, the CDR3 is TGCAGCGTCACCTCCACAGGGATGGAGACCCAGTACTTC. Encoded protein: CSVTSTGMETQYF.

This clonotype was counted many times. V gene TRBV7-2 combines with J gene TRBJ2-5; 9 nucleotides line up with TRBD2. Germline values: CDR1 SGHTA, CDR2 FQGNSA. CDR3 length: 16 residues. V dropped 3 bases and J dropped 3; count of bases not matched to a gene: 8. The DNA of the CDR3 is TGTGCCAGCAGCTTCGGACCGGGACTAGCAAAAGAGACCCAGTACTTC. Protein sequence: CASSFGPGLAKETQYF.

A few counts support this clonotype. The chain has TRBV29-1 and TRBJ2-5, with TRBD1 matching 10 bases. CDR3 length: 14 residues. V lost 2 bases and J lost 4; bases outside the gene matches: 4. Germline CDR1 is SQVTM and CDR2 is ANQGSEA. The CDR3 region is CSVERDRGGETQYF. Here the CDR3 DNA reads TGCAGCGTTGAAAGGGACAGGGGTGGAGAGACCCAGTACTTC.

In DNA, the CDR3 is TGTGCCAGCAGCTTAGCGACGGGGACGGAGAACACTGAAGCTTTCTTT. Translation: CASSLATGTENTEAFF. The gene calls are TRBV7-9 and TRBJ1-1, with D maybe TRBD1 (5 bases). There are 16 residues in the CDR3. The V gene lost 0 bases and the J gene lost 1 base, with 12 bases spanning the gap. The germline CDR1 and CDR2 sequences are SEHNR and FQNEAQ (reference sequence).

This clonotype came up many times. The V and J genes are TRBV10-2 and TRBJ1-2; possibly TRBD1 for D (6 bases). Germline-derived CDR1 and CDR2 are WSHSY and SAAADI. Trimming removed 0 bases from V and 9 bases from J, with 14 bases in between. This CDR3 spans 14 amino acids. In DNA form, the CDR3 reads TGCGCCAGCAGTGAGTCAGGGGTGGACAGTCGCTACACCTTC. Residues: CASSESGVDSRYTF.

The J gene is TRBJ2-7, the V gene TRBV10-3; no reliable D call. The V gene's germline CDR1 is ENHRY and CDR2 SYGVKD. CDR3 length: 13 amino acids. Trimming shortened V by 5 bases and J by 6 bases, and 14 bases separated the two germline ends. The CDR3 bases are TGTGCCATCAGTCTACGTGGGGTTGGCGAGCAGTACGTC. Translating gives CAISLRGVGEQYV.

At least ten counts were recorded for this clonotype. The chain couples TRBV5-1 to TRBJ2-1; no clear D gene. Germline V gene lookup returns CDR1 SGHRS and CDR2 YFSETQ. CDR3 length equals 16 residues. With 0 bases removed from V and 0 bases from J, the gap between germline ends came to 10 bases. This CDR3 reads CASSLGVPSSYNEQFF. CDR3 DNA sequence: TGCGCCAGCAGCTTGGGAGTCCCGAGCTCCTACAATGAGCAGTTCTTC.

The V gene is TRBV20-1, the J gene TRBJ2-3; TRBD1 is a possible D gene (6 bases). Looked up from germline, CDR1 is DFQATT and CDR2 is SNEGSKA (reference sequence). The CDR3 loop spans 13 amino acids. V was cut by 5 bases and J by 4 bases, with 13 bases left in between. As DNA, the CDR3 is TGCAGTGCTCTCGGACAGAGAGCAGATACGCAGTATTTT. Translated: CSALGQRADTQYF.

This clonotype was seen at least ten times. The chain combines TRBV27 with TRBJ1-1; D remains unclear. The CDR3 has 15 amino acids. Trimming removed 0 bases from V and 0 bases from J, with 8 bases in between. Looked up from germline, CDR1 is MNHEY and CDR2 is SMNVEV (reference sequence). In nucleotides, the CDR3 is TGTGCCAGCAGTTTATCTGGGGTGGTGAACACTGAAGCTTTCTTT. It translates to CASSLSGVVNTEAFF.

This chain joins TRBV5-1 and TRBJ2-2, with a possible D match to TRBD2 (5 bases). CDR3 length: 14 residues. Trimming removed 3 bases at V and 7 bases at J, with 13 bases between. Germline loops: CDR1 SGHRS, CDR2 YFSETQ. The CDR3 bases are TGCGCCAGCAGCTCCAGGACGGGGAGCGGGGAGCTGTTTTTT. Protein sequence: CASSSRTGSGELFF.

V and J are TRBV20-1 and TRBJ2-1; TRBD2 agrees at 8 bases. The CDR3 contains 14 residues. The junction had 15 bases not matched to a gene; V was cut back by 5 bases and J by 12 bases. CDR1 is DFQATT and CDR2 is SNEGSKA in the germline V gene (reference sequence). CDR3 DNA sequence: TGCAGTGCTGGAAAAGCGGGGGCCAAAACAGGGCAGTTCTTC. It specifies CSAGKAGAKTGQFF.

In its sample, this clonotype was seen a few times. The chain couples TRBV5-1 to TRBJ2-1, with D possibly called TRBD1 or TRBD2 (6 bases each). The V and J ends lost 1 base and 4 bases respectively, with 12 bases between them. The CDR3 totals 15 residues. CDR1 SGHRS and CDR2 YFSETQ come from the germline V gene. In DNA, the CDR3 is TGCGCCAGCAGCTTGATGGGGGGCGATTACAATGAGCAGTTCTTC. Its protein is CASSLMGGDYNEQFF.

This clonotype was seen many times. This chain links TRBV5-6 with TRBJ1-3; D unclear. Germline V CDR1 and CDR2: SGHDT, YYEEEE. This CDR3 contains 13 residues. V was cut by 2 bases and J by 4 bases, with 7 bases left in between. CDR3 sequence: CASSFAQGNTIYF. DNA for the CDR3: TGTGCCAGCAGCTTTGCTCAAGGAAACACCATATATTTT.

This clonotype has at least ten counts. V usage is TRBV7-2 and J usage is TRBJ1-2; D is undetermined. The V end lost 5 bases, the J end lost 4 bases, and 20 bases lay between the germline ends. The germline CDR1 and CDR2 sequences are SGHTA and FQGNSA. The CDR3 totals 16 residues. The DNA for the CDR3 is TGTGCCAGCAGCCCCGCAGGAGGTCAACGAGGCTATGGCTACACCTTC. Its protein is CASSPAGGQRGYGYTF.

A few counts support this clonotype. The chain is built from TRBV20-1 and TRBJ2-2; 7 bases are a match to TRBD2. The CDR3 is 15 residues long. Per the germline V gene, CDR1 is DFQATT and CDR2 is SNEGSKA (reference sequence). Unmatched junction bases numbered 4, after V lost 1 base and J lost 2 bases. Here the CDR3 DNA reads TGCAGTGCTAGAGCAGGGAGGGGTAACACCGGGGAGCTGTTTTTT. This codes for CSARAGRGNTGELFF.

This clonotype showed up just a few times. The chain has TRBV5-5 and TRBJ1-2; the D gene is possibly TRBD1 (5 bases). The CDR3 runs 14 residues. With 1 base removed from V and 2 bases from J, the gap between germline ends came to 9 bases. CDR1 is SGHKS, CDR2 YYEKEE, per germline (reference sequence). In DNA, the CDR3 is TGTGCCAGCAGCTTGAAAGAGGGGAACTATGGCTACACCTTC. Protein sequence: CASSLKEGNYGYTF.

In this sample, this clonotype turned up many times. The gene calls are TRBV11-2 and TRBJ2-7; D call uncertain. From germline, CDR1 is SGHAT and CDR2 FQNNGV. With 6 bases removed from V and 5 bases from J, the gap between germline ends came to 14 bases. The CDR3 sequence is 13 residues long. CDR3 sequence (DNA): TGTGCCAGCAGTCTCAACCCGGGTAACGAGCAGTACGTC. This translates into CASSLNPGNEQYV.